Each of the 32 T cell receptor beta chains below was sequenced from the same sample in a study of control samples from healthy donors and cancer patients. TCRdb keeps only in-frame clones here, not all; method: immunoSEQ multiplex PCR. The table has approximately 220,000 clones, 85% to 95% seen once. Sequenced sample: blood. These receptors came from a man in his fifties in good health.

V is TRBV6-4 and J is TRBJ1-2, with 7 bases fitting TRBD1. The germline gives CDR1 MRHNA, CDR2 SNTAGT. The CDR3 is 14 residues long. Losses at the gene ends were 6 bases for V and 1 base for J; bases not matched to a gene: 5. CDR3 in amino acids: CASRRDSFNYGYTF. DNA of the CDR3: TGTGCCAGCAGACGGGACAGTTTTAACTATGGCTACACCTTC.

This clone was observed a single time. The chain recombines TRBV7-8 with TRBJ2-1; 11 positions match TRBD2. CDR3 length: 16 amino acids. Germline values: CDR1 SGHVS, CDR2 FQNEAQ. V was pared by 2 bases and J by 6 bases, with 6 bases of the junction left unmatched. The CDR3: CASSLPLAGGSNEQFF. The CDR3 coding sequence is TGTGCCAGCAGCTTACCTCTAGCGGGGGGTAGCAATGAGCAGTTCTTC.

V is TRBV30 and J is TRBJ1-2; no reliable D call. Germline CDR1 GTSNPN, CDR2 SVGIG (reference sequence). V was shortened by 3 bases and J by 4 bases, with 15 bases between the two germline ends. The CDR3 sequence is 14 residues long. In DNA, the CDR3 is TGTGCCTGGAGGCCAACGGCAGGAGCCTATGGCTACACCTTC. Protein sequence: CAWRPTAGAYGYTF.

The chain employs TRBV30 and TRBJ2-5; D gene uncertain. The CDR3 is 11 residues long. The V gene's germline CDR1 is GTSNPN and CDR2 SVGIG (reference sequence). Trimming removed 5 bases from V and 1 base from J, with 5 bases in between. The CDR3 sequence is CAWDSQETQYF. CDR3 nucleotides: TGTGCCTGGGATTCCCAAGAGACCCAGTACTTC.

The V call is TRBV7-2, the J call TRBJ1-5; 7 nucleotides match TRBD1. Per the germline V gene, CDR1 is SGHTA and CDR2 is FQGNSA. Trimming at V came to 0 bases and at J to 2 bases, leaving 4 bases not matched to a gene. The CDR3 extends over 16 amino acids. The CDR3 loop is CASSLASGTGNQPQHF. The CDR3, as DNA: TGTGCCAGCAGCTTAGCGTCCGGGACAGGCAATCAGCCCCAGCATTTT.

V is TRBV7-2 and J is TRBJ1-3; D not certain. Germline V gene data show CDR1 as SGHTA and CDR2 as FQGNSA. The CDR3 extends over 12 amino acids. Trimming took off 5 bases at V and 9 bases at J, with 11 bases between the two ends. CDR3 DNA sequence: TGTGCCAGCAGCCGCGCCCCGGGCACCATATATTTT. Encoded protein: CASSRAPGTIYF. Together with reference TRBV7-2 and TRBJ1-3, the CDR3 gives the full variable domain: GAGVSQSPSNKVTEKGKDVELRCDPISGHTALYWYRQSLGQGLEFLIYFQGNSAPDKSGLPSDRFSAERTGGSVSTLTIQRTQQEDSAVYLCASSRAPGTIYFGEGSWLTVV.

Remarks on this clone: Other DNA sequences from this sample encode an identical CDR3 as well. This sequence joins TRBV5-1 and TRBJ1-2; D gene ambiguous. V dropped 2 bases and J dropped 2 bases, with 7 bases sitting between them. In germline, CDR1 is SGHRS, CDR2 YFSETQ. The CDR3 contains 13 residues. CDR3 bases: TGCGCCAGCAGCTTAGGACTCAACTATGGCTACACCTTC. It is translated as CASSLGLNYGYTF.

The chain carries TRBV4-3 and TRBJ2-1; 10 bases are shared with TRBD2. The CDR3 length is 17 residues. V dropped 5 bases and J dropped 7; count of bases not matched to a gene: 14. Germline CDR1 and CDR2: LGHNA and YSLEER. The CDR3 DNA reads as TGCGCCAGCAGCTCCCATCCTCCTAGCGGGGGAGGAAATGAGCAGTTCTTC. Its translation: CASSSHPPSGGGNEQFF.

The chain links TRBV6-5 to TRBJ1-2; TRBD1 might be the D (5 bases). V was pared by 6 bases and J by 3 bases, with 11 bases between. This CDR3 has 13 residues. The germline CDR1 and CDR2 sequences are MNHEY and SVGAGI. CDR3 sequence reads: CASSRDGYYGYTF. Written as DNA, the CDR3 is TGTGCCAGCAGCCGGGACGGATACTATGGCTACACCTTC.

This sequence joins TRBV18 and TRBJ1-3, with D perhaps matching TRBD1 (6 bases). The CDR3 contains 15 residues. V dropped 6 bases and J dropped 4 bases, with 16 bases sitting between them. Germline CDR1 and CDR2: KGHSH and LQKENI. Written as DNA, the CDR3 is TGTGCCAGCTCTTCCTCAGGACAGAAAGGAAACACCATATATTTT. This codes for CASSSSGQKGNTIYF.

The V gene is TRBV4-1, the J gene TRBJ2-1, with D unclear. Germline V gene sequence: CDR1 MGHRA, CDR2 YSYEKL. Trimming cost V 1 base and J 3 bases, with 7 bases left between them. The CDR3 extends over 14 amino acids. CDR3 in amino acids: CASSQVVLYNEQFF. In DNA, the CDR3 is TGCGCCAGCAGCCAAGTTGTACTCTACAATGAGCAGTTCTTC.

The chain carries TRBV6-6 and TRBJ1-4; unclear D gene. The CDR3 extends over 14 amino acids. The germline V gene encodes CDR1 MNHNY and CDR2 SVGAGI (reference sequence). The V and J ends lost 2 bases and 4 bases respectively, with 8 bases between them. The CDR3 protein is CASSYLTDNEKLFF. Written as DNA, the CDR3 is TGTGCCAGCAGTTACCTTACGGATAATGAAAAACTGTTTTTT.

The V and J genes are TRBV6-6 and TRBJ1-1; D is unclear. The CDR3 length is 13 residues. Trimming shortened V by 3 bases and J by 5 bases, and 10 bases separated the two germline ends. Germline V CDR1 and CDR2: MNHNY, SVGAGI (reference sequence). The CDR3 loop reads CASSYDPFTEAFF. CDR3 nucleotides: TGTGCCAGCAGTTATGACCCTTTTACTGAAGCTTTCTTT.

V and J are TRBV6-5 and TRBJ1-1; D perhaps matches TRBD1 (5 bases). This CDR3 contains 13 residues. V was pared by 6 bases and J by 1 base, with 9 bases between. CDR1 MNHEY and CDR2 SVGAGI come from the germline V gene. This CDR3 is CASRRTSNTEAFF. DNA of the CDR3: TGTGCCAGCAGGAGGACATCGAACACTGAAGCTTTCTTT.

The chain combines TRBV12-5 with TRBJ2-1; tentatively, D is TRBD1 (6 bases). This CDR3 spans 12 amino acids. The germline V and J ends were trimmed by 1 base and 11 bases, with 9 bases remaining between them. Germline assignment: CDR1 LGHNT and CDR2 FRNRAP. The CDR3, as DNA: TGTGCTAGTGGTTTGGATGGGACACAGCAGTTCTTC. It translates to CASGLDGTQQFF.

V gene TRBV14 combines with J gene TRBJ1-1; maybe TRBD1 (5 bases). In germline, CDR1 is SGHDN, CDR2 FVKESK. The CDR3 contains 14 residues. V was trimmed by 3 bases and J by 4 bases, leaving 12 bases between them. The CDR3 is CASSQGAGSTEAFF. In DNA form, the CDR3 reads TGTGCCAGCAGCCAGGGTGCAGGGTCCACTGAAGCTTTCTTT.

The chain combines TRBV19 with TRBJ2-1; weak D call: TRBD1 (6 bases). Germline CDR1 reads LNHDA; CDR2 reads SQIVND (reference sequence). The CDR3 sequence is 14 residues long. Deletions cut 5 bases from V and 7 bases from J, with 15 bases between. In nucleotides, the CDR3 is TGTGCCAGTAGTTCACGGGCTCAGGGGAATGAGCAGTTCTTC. Encoded protein: CASSSRAQGNEQFF.

The V call is TRBV11-3, the J call TRBJ1-1, with TRBD1 as a possible D gene (5 bases). The CDR3 is 13 amino acids. V shed 5 bases and J shed 1 base, with 8 bases lying between them. Germline CDR1 reads SGHNT; CDR2 reads YENEEA. The CDR3 DNA reads TGTGCCAGCAGCGTCGGGGGGAACACTGAAGCTTTCTTT. As protein: CASSVGGNTEAFF.

The V gene is TRBV7-6, the J gene TRBJ2-3, with D unresolved. Germline CDR1 SGHVS, CDR2 FNYEAQ. The V end was cut by 0 bases, the J end by 8 bases, with 9 bases between. The CDR3 covers 13 residues. The CDR3, as DNA: TGTGCCAGCAGCTTAGCAGGCTACCCTACGCAGTATTTT. Protein product: CASSLAGYPTQYF.

The genes are TRBV10-3 and TRBJ2-2; 10 nucleotides agree with TRBD2. CDR1 is ENHRY and CDR2 is SYGVKD in the germline V gene. J lost 6 bases, V lost 0 bases, and 16 bases had no gene match. CDR3 length: 20 amino acids. In DNA form, the CDR3 reads TGTGCCATCAGTGAGTCGAAACTGGCTAGCGGGGGACCAGGGGCCGGGGAGCTGTTTTTT. Protein sequence: CAISESKLASGGPGAGELFF.

This clone was recorded once. This sequence joins TRBV21-1 and TRBJ2-4; the D call TRBD2 from the table was never checked on the DNA. TRBV21-1 is marked as a pseudogene. This CDR3 is 13 amino acids long. The CDR3 is CASSRRGKDIQYF. The CDR3 bases are TGTGCCAGCAGCCGCCGGGGGAAGGACATTCAGTACTTC.

The V and J genes are TRBV27 and TRBJ2-1, with 7 bases fitting TRBD2. Germline loops: CDR1 MNHEY, CDR2 SMNVEV (reference sequence). The V gene end was trimmed by 6 bases and the J gene end by 8 bases; junction bases not matched to a gene: 10. This CDR3 has 14 amino acids. This chain's CDR3 is CASSPQRGSYEQFF. CDR3 sequence (DNA): TGTGCCAGCAGCCCCCAGCGGGGTAGCTATGAGCAGTTCTTC.

V gene TRBV18 combines with J gene TRBJ1-2, with D unresolved. The CDR3 contains 14 residues. V was pared by 2 bases and J by 4 bases, with 11 bases between. CDR1 is KGHSH, CDR2 LQKENI, per germline. This CDR3 is CASSPEGDSYGYTF. The CDR3 coding sequence is TGTGCCAGCTCACCAGAAGGCGATTCCTATGGCTACACCTTC.

This chain links TRBV12-3 or TRBV12-4 with TRBJ2-7; tentative D call: TRBD2 (5 bases). The CDR3 runs 13 residues. With 4 bases removed from V and 9 bases from J, the gap between germline ends came to 16 bases. The CDR3 sequence: CASSSILVGGQYV. In nucleotides, the CDR3 is TGTGCCAGCAGTTCCATCTTAGTCGGAGGGCAGTACGTC.

This chain links TRBV4-1 with TRBJ1-4; D is uncertain. The CDR3 is made up of 16 amino acids. Trimming removed 4 bases from V and 4 bases from J, with 16 bases in between. Germline CDR1 reads MGHRA; CDR2 reads YSYEKL. DNA for the CDR3: TGCGCCAGCAGCCGCTTCTTTAGTTTTGGTAATGAAAAACTGTTTTTT. Protein sequence: CASSRFFSFGNEKLFF.

The rearrangement uses TRBV28 and TRBJ1-4; 9 bases fit TRBD1. The V and J ends lost 7 bases and 5 bases, in that order; junction bases with no gene match: 8. Germline assignment: CDR1 MDHEN and CDR2 SYDVKM. The CDR3 covers 15 residues. CDR3 nucleotides: TGTGCCAGCAATTCAGGAGGGACAGGGAATGAAAAACTGTTTTTT. It yields the protein CASNSGGTGNEKLFF.

This clone was seen only a few times. The V call is TRBV7-2, the J call TRBJ2-5, with 8 bases aligning to TRBD2. CDR3 length: 14 amino acids. Per the germline V gene, CDR1 is SGHTA and CDR2 is FQGNSA. Losses at the gene ends were 5 bases for V and 4 bases for J; bases not matched to a gene: 6. The CDR3 nucleotides read TGTGCCAGCAGCCCCGCGGGGGGTATAGAGACCCAGTACTTC. It specifies CASSPAGGIETQYF.

The chain employs TRBV2 and TRBJ2-2, with D maybe TRBD2 (7 bases). Trimming left V 5 bases short and J 3 bases short, with 19 bases between. Looked up from germline, CDR1 is SNHLY and CDR2 is FYNNEI. The length of the CDR3 is 17 residues. This CDR3 reads CASSPGKGGLDTGELFF. In nucleotides, the CDR3 is TGTGCCAGCAGTCCGGGCAAGGGGGGGCTCGACACCGGGGAGCTGTTTTTT.

This chain connects TRBV27 to TRBJ2-7, with 7 positions matching TRBD1. CDR3 length: 12 residues. CDR1 MNHEY and CDR2 SMNVEV come from the germline V gene (reference sequence). The V and J ends lost 3 bases and 6 bases, in that order; junction bases with no gene match: 2. The CDR3 protein is CASSLTGLEQYF. CDR3 nucleotides: TGTGCCAGCAGTTTGACAGGGCTCGAGCAGTACTTC.

This chain connects TRBV2 to TRBJ1-2, with 8 bases fitting TRBD1. The CDR3 runs 13 residues. Germline V CDR1 and CDR2: SNHLY, FYNNEI. V was pared by 8 bases and J by 4 bases, with 6 bases of the junction left unmatched. The CDR3, as DNA: TGTGCCAGCGACGGACAGGGAGGCTATGGCTACACCTTC. Protein sequence: CASDGQGGYGYTF. Full variable domain (outside the CDR3, taken from reference TRBV2 and TRBJ1-2): EPEVTQTPSHQVTQMGQEVILRCVPISNHLYFYWYRQILGQKVEFLVSFYNNEISEKSEIFDDQFSVERPDGSNFTLKIRSTKLEDSAMYFCASDGQGGYGYTFGSGTRLTVV.

This chain links TRBV7-2 with TRBJ2-5; 8 nucleotides match TRBD2. V was clipped by 5 bases and J by 0 bases; unmatched bases: 5. Germline assignment: CDR1 SGHTA and CDR2 FQGNSA. The CDR3 runs to 15 residues. The CDR3 loop reads CASSGRGGNQETQYF. The CDR3 DNA sequence: TGTGCCAGCAGCGGCCGGGGGGGGAACCAAGAGACCCAGTACTTC.

This clone occurred once. The V and J genes are TRBV5-4 and TRBJ2-2, with TRBD2 matching over 7 bases. Germline loops: CDR1 SGHNT, CDR2 YYREEE (reference sequence). The CDR3 is made up of 15 amino acids. Trimming cost V 2 bases and J 5 bases; bases outside gene matches: 6. The CDR3 nucleotides are TGTGCCAGCAGCTTCGGGCGGGGGTTAACCGGGGAGCTGTTTTTT. The encoded protein is CASSFGRGLTGELFF.